Listed below are T cell receptor beta chains from one sample, sequenced in a study of monozygotic twins with inflammatory bowel disease. TCRdb re-called the 5' RACE reads; one entry per CDR3 protein, DNA not given. This sample's table has approximately 300,000 distinct CDR3 sequences. Material for sequencing was blood. The receptors were sampled from a human donor with ulcerative colitis or Crohn's disease, or a healthy co-twin of an affected twin (not recorded which). The CDR3 runs from the conserved cysteine through the conserved F or W.

>TRBJ1-1|TRBV6-1|13
CASSDRENTEAFF
>TRBJ2-7|TRBV7-2|16
CASSAEAPRLPYEQYF
>TRBJ2-1|TRBV29-1|19
CSVEGGGLAGGPSYNEQFF
>TRBJ2-1|TRBV28|17
CASKSRSLPGQGNEQFF
>TRBJ2-1|TRBV20-1|14
CSATGTGLGNEQFF
>TRBJ2-7|TRBV7-2|11
CASSPKYEQYF
>TRBJ2-5|TRBV15|15
CATSRGANMGETQYF
>TRBJ2-2|TRBV13|17
CASSKMTSGSITGELFF
>TRBJ1-5|TRBV6-1|15
CASSEEPVPRQPQHF
>TRBJ1-5|TRBV28|16
CASSAHREGGNQPQHF
>TRBJ1-6|TRBV12-3/TRBV12-4|16
CASSPPGQGDRSPLHF
>TRBJ2-2|TRBV19|14
CASSMTGTFGELFF
>TRBJ2-5|TRBV10-3|16
CAISVGLAGGQETQYF
>TRBJ2-2|TRBV12-3/TRBV12-4|16
CASSTPALASPGELFF
>TRBJ2-1|TRBV20-1|16
CSARTYSTRSYNEQFF
>TRBJ1-1|TRBV7-2|13
CASRSDRNTEAFF
>TRBJ2-3|TRBV27|15
CASSFSGSRTDTQYF
>TRBJ1-1|TRBV14|15
CASSRAGTGGTEAFF
>TRBJ1-5|TRBV5-1|15
CASSLDSYSNQPQHF
>TRBJ1-1|TRBV5-1|15
CASSAGTGWPTEAFF
>TRBJ2-2|TRBV5-1|14
CASSGQGTTGELFF
>TRBJ2-3|TRBV7-8|16
CASSESAGFGGDTQYF
>TRBJ1-1|TRBV30|15
CAWSTLGQTNTEAFF
>TRBJ2-1|TRBV29-1|13
CSVGRLSYNEQFF
>TRBJ1-4|TRBV20-1|14
CSAPMGHASEKLFF
>TRBJ2-7|TRBV5-1|14
CASRPAGGRSEQYF
>TRBJ1-6|TRBV6-1|16
CASSPEGRGGISPLHF
>TRBJ2-5|TRBV30|16
CAWTRPGLAGIETQYF
>TRBJ1-1|TRBV3-1|14
CASSQVGSNTEAFF
>TRBJ2-2|TRBV6-1|20
CASSEAVFSPFRSNTGELFF
>TRBJ2-4|TRBV12-3/TRBV12-4|15
CASSPTDGSKNIQYF
>TRBJ2-1|TRBV12-3/TRBV12-4|16
CASSLDGLAGGNEQFF
>TRBJ1-5|TRBV9|16
CASSPGTGAANQPQHF
>TRBJ1-3|TRBV7-8|16
CASSLAGSLSGNTIYF
>TRBJ2-5|TRBV7-3|14
CASSFGGPGETQYF
>TRBJ2-1|TRBV18|16
CASSPPGTSGGFEQFF
>TRBJ2-3|TRBV4-3|13
CASSPRRVDTQYF
>TRBJ2-7|TRBV19|14
CASSPGQAPYEQYF
>TRBJ2-5|TRBV28|14
CASSSPGIAETQYF
>TRBJ1-5|TRBV20-1|15
CSARELGRGGQPQHF
>TRBJ1-4|TRBV20-1|15
CSANREGTTNEKLFF
>TRBJ1-2|TRBV20-1|15
CSAPQTGYPNYGYTF
>TRBJ1-5|TRBV19|16
CASSRGTGVANQPQHF
>TRBJ2-7|TRBV10-3|15
CAISRRDRAVYEQYF
>TRBJ1-5|TRBV5-1|14
CASSFGTDNQPQHF
>TRBJ2-5|TRBV6-2/TRBV6-3|16
CASSYGNEGGQETQYF
>TRBJ1-5|TRBV6-6|12
CATSGANQPQHF
>TRBJ2-1|TRBV30|13
CAWSVRGYNEQFF
>TRBJ2-6|TRBV13|15
CASSWSSSLANVLTF
>TRBJ1-5|TRBV20-1|12
CSARENWQPQHF
>TRBJ1-1|TRBV30|14
CAWSLGQVNTEAFF
>TRBJ2-5|TRBV7-2|14
CASSLILASETQYF
>TRBJ2-1|TRBV20-1|15
CSAHPLTGAYNEQFF
>TRBJ2-3|TRBV12-3/TRBV12-4|15
CASSKGTGVTDTQYF